A selection of T cell receptor beta chains follows, all from one sample in a study of T cells in localized non-small cell lung cancer. Generated by immunoSEQ multiplex PCR, the TCRdb table keeps only in-frame clones and is missing some. The sample has 45,000 to 70,000 clones, about nine tenths seen once; the top ten hold approximately 5.2%. The sequenced sample was peripheral blood, obtained before any cancer treatment. The receptors shown here come from a woman aged 35 to 70 with stage I lung adenocarcinoma. The CDR3 runs from the conserved cysteine through the conserved F or W. Each record gives: D gene, J gene, V gene, clone size, CDR3 protein, CDR3 DNA. A D gene is named only where the DNA matches it firmly. Size is omitted from some rows. Given values are once, few, many or a class for expanded clones.

TRBD1 | TRBJ2-7 | TRBV5-8 | NA | CASSLGQVMTYEQYF | TGTGCCAGCAGCCTGGGACAGGTGATGACCTACGAGCAGTACTTC
TRBD1 | TRBJ1-2 | TRBV7-9 | few | CASSGLSKDRFYGYTF | TGTGCCAGCAGCGGGCTTTCCAAGGACAGGTTCTATGGCTACACCTTC
TRBD1 | TRBJ2-7 | TRBV6-1 | NA | CASGRGQGIYEQYF | TGTGCCAGCGGACGGGGACAGGGAATCTACGAGCAGTACTTC
TRBD1 | TRBJ1-5 | TRBV19 | NA | CASSPQGANQPQHF | TGTGCCAGTAGCCCACAGGGGGCGAATCAGCCCCAGCATTTT
NA | TRBJ1-1 | TRBV9 | once | CASSVDGGEAFF | TGTGCCAGCAGCGTAGACGGCGGAGAAGCTTTCTTT
NA | TRBJ2-1 | TRBV4-3 | NA | CASSQDGARRDEQFF | TGCGCCAGCAGCCAAGATGGAGCGCGGCGGGATGAGCAGTTCTTC
TRBD1 | TRBJ2-3 | TRBV2 | NA | CASTYGDRWTAADTQYF | TGTGCCAGCACATATGGGGACAGGTGGACGGCGGCGGATACGCAGTATTTT
TRBD1 | TRBJ1-6 | TRBV19 | NA | CASSTTGGNSPLHF | TGTGCCAGTAGTACGACAGGGGGTAATTCACCCCTCCACTTT
NA | TRBJ1-2 | TRBV29-1 | NA | CSVEPRYNYGYTF | TGCAGCGTTGAACCCAGATACAACTATGGCTACACCTTC
TRBD2 | TRBJ2-5 | TRBV30 | NA | CAWVAGGGETQYF | TGTGCCTGGGTAGCGGGGGGAGGGGAGACCCAGTACTTC
NA | TRBJ2-7 | TRBV6-5 | NA | CASTQGPGSEQYF | TGTGCCAGCACTCAAGGCCCGGGCAGCGAGCAGTACTTC
NA | TRBJ2-7 | TRBV9 | NA | CAISRHLSTYEQYF | TGTGCCATATCTCGACACCTGAGCACCTACGAGCAGTACTTC
NA | TRBJ1-3 | TRBV6-6 | NA | CASSYGGAIYF | TGTGCCAGCAGTTACGGGGGGGCCATATATTTT
NA | TRBJ2-1 | TRBV7-2 | NA | CASSPFNEQFF | TGTGCCAGCAGCCCCTTCAATGAGCAGTTCTTC
NA | TRBJ1-4 | TRBV7-3 | once | CASSLSLTGDSTNEKLFF | TGTGCCAGCAGCTTATCCTTGACAGGCGATTCAACTAATGAAAAACTGTTTTTT
TRBD1 | TRBJ1-4 | TRBV27 | NA | CASSSGGQGGNEKLFF | TGTGCCAGCAGTTCCGGAGGACAGGGAGGGAATGAAAAACTGTTTTTT
NA | TRBJ1-1 | TRBV27 | NA | CASSTYRDSHTEAFF | TGTGCCAGCAGTACTTACCGCGACAGTCACACTGAAGCTTTCTTT
NA | TRBJ1-1 | TRBV7-2 | NA | CASSRDSANTEAFF | TGTGCCAGCAGCCGAGACAGCGCGAACACTGAAGCTTTCTTT
NA | TRBJ1-2 | TRBV30 | NA | CAWTKSSRGYGYTF | TGTGCCTGGACCAAGTCCTCGAGGGGCTATGGCTACACCTTC
NA | TRBJ1-2 | TRBV28 | NA | CASSFGGRGYTF | TGTGCCAGCAGTTTCGGGGGGCGAGGCTACACCTTC
TRBD2 | TRBJ2-3 | TRBV19 | NA | CASRGLAGTDTQYF | TGTGCCAGTAGGGGACTAGCGGGCACAGATACGCAGTATTTT
NA | TRBJ2-7 | TRBV5-1 | NA | CASSLGHSYEQYF | TGCGCCAGCAGCCTAGGACATTCCTACGAGCAGTACTTC
TRBD1 | TRBJ1-5 | TRBV2 | NA | CASSERQGNQQPQHF | TGTGCCAGCAGTGAACGACAGGGGAATCAGCAGCCCCAGCATTTT
NA | TRBJ1-2 | TRBV5-4 | NA | CASQQAYDYGYTF | TGTGCCAGCCAGCAGGCGTATGACTATGGCTACACCTTC
TRBD1 | TRBJ2-2 | TRBV4-3 | NA | CASSKMGQGAGELFF | TGCGCCAGCAGCAAGATGGGACAGGGGGCCGGGGAGCTGTTTTTT
NA | TRBJ2-1 | TRBV7-3 | NA | CASSLSGHSYNEQFF | TGTGCCAGCAGCTTAAGCGGCCACTCCTACAATGAGCAGTTCTTC
NA | TRBJ1-1 | TRBV19 | NA | CASSIVGVGTEAFF | TGTGCCAGTAGTATAGTTGGGGTCGGGACTGAAGCTTTCTTT
NA | TRBJ2-1 | TRBV5-1 | NA | CASSLGGQANEQFF | TGCGCCAGCAGCTTGGGGGGCCAGGCCAATGAGCAGTTCTTC
TRBD2 | TRBJ2-1 | TRBV30 | NA | CAWSQNSGGASYNEQFF | TGTGCCTGGAGCCAAAATAGCGGGGGGGCTTCCTACAATGAGCAGTTCTTC
TRBD1 | TRBJ1-4 | TRBV5-6 | NA | CASSLVQGVKEKLFF | TGTGCCAGCAGCTTGGTACAGGGGGTGAAGGAAAAACTGTTTTTT